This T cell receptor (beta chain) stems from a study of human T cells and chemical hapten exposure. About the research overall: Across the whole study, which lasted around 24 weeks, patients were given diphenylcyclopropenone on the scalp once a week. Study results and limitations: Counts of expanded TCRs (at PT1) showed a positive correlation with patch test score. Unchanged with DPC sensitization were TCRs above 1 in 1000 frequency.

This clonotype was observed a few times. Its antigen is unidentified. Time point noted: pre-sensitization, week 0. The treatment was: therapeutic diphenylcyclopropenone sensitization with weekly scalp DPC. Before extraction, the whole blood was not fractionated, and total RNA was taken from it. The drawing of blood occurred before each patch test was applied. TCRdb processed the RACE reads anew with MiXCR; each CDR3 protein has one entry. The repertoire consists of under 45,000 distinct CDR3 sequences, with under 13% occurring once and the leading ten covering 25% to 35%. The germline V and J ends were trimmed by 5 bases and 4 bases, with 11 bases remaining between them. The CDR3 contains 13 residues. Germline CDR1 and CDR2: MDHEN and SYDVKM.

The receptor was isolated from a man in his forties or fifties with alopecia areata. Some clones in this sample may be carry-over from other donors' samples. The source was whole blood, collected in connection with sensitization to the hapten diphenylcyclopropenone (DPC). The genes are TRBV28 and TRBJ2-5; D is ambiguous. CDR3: CASSVSALETQYF. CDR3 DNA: TGTGCCAGCAGTGTTTCCGCCCTAGAGACCCAGTACTTC.